This T cell receptor beta chain was sequenced during a study of T cell responses to AZD1222 COVID-19 vaccine. The CDR3 spans 15 residues. V lost 0 bases and J lost 2, with 11 bases in between. Germline CDR1 KGHSH, CDR2 LQKENI. Clones were sequenced by immunoSEQ multiplex PCR, and TCRdb holds only the in-frame ones, with some missing. There are about 180,000 clones in the sample; 85% to 90% occur only once, and roughly a quarter lies in the top ten. General observations from the study: The breadth and depth of Spike-specific TCRs increased once two AZD1222 doses had been given.

In the case of this clone: Its antigen is still unknown.

Sample: peripheral blood, taken 28 days after the second AZD1222 dose. The receptor comes from an adult who received the AZD1222 COVID-19 vaccine. The V call is TRBV18, the J call TRBJ2-7; D is uncertain. For the CDR3, the DNA is TGTGCCAGCTCACCACCGAGCCCCGCGACCTACGAGCAGTACTTC. It specifies CASSPPSPATYEQYF.